Listed here are 20 T cell receptor beta chains from one sample, sequenced in a study of T-cell reconstitution after alpha-beta-depleted transplantation in children. Unique molecular identifiers tagged the TCRbeta library. TCRdb independently ran MiXCR on the PCR reads; one entry per CDR3 protein. Among around 370,000 distinct CDR3 sequences listed, approximately 10% were seen once. Source: PBMCs from the stem cell graft donor, taken from the stem cell graft. These receptor sequences come from a human donor who donated a stem cell graft to a child with acute lymphoblastic leukemia.

In this sample, this clonotype turned up a few times. The chain links TRBV6-2 or TRBV6-3 to TRBJ1-5; TRBD1 is a possible D gene (6 bases). The CDR3 runs to 11 residues. Trimming removed 11 bases at V and 9 bases at J, with 14 bases between. The germline gives CDR1 MNHEY, CDR2 SVGEGT. The DNA of the CDR3 is TGTGCCGGTGGGGGCCGGGGGCCCCAGCATTTT. Amino acids: CAGGGRGPQHF.

This chain uses TRBV7-9 with TRBJ2-7, with 10 bases aligning to TRBD1. Losses at the gene ends were 5 bases for V and 5 bases for J; bases not matched to a gene: 9. CDR1 and CDR2 from the germline V gene are SEHNR and FQNEAQ (reference sequence). The CDR3 consists of 15 residues. This CDR3 is CASSATPGQGNEQYF. The CDR3 DNA is TGTGCCAGCAGCGCAACTCCGGGACAGGGGAACGAGCAGTACTTC.

J is TRBJ2-7 and V is TRBV20-1; 7 nucleotides agree with TRBD1. CDR1 is DFQATT and CDR2 is SNEGSKA in the germline V gene (reference sequence). The CDR3 spans 16 residues. Trimming removed 1 base from V and 0 bases from J; junction bases left unmatched: 9. CDR3 in DNA: TGCAGTGCTAGAGTCCCGGGACAGACAAGCTCCTACGAGCAGTACTTC. This sequence encodes CSARVPGQTSSYEQYF.

This clonotype was detected only a few times. The chain employs TRBV12-3 or TRBV12-4 and TRBJ2-5, with 9 nucleotides matching TRBD2. The CDR3 is 14 residues long. V trimming: 4 bases; J trimming: 9 bases; junction bases outside the gene matches: 9. CDR3 loop: CASSSGTSPLAQYF. As DNA, the CDR3 is TGTGCCAGCAGTTCCGGGACTAGCCCCTTGGCCCAGTACTTC.

This clonotype was detected many times. V gene TRBV29-1 combines with J gene TRBJ2-7; D is unclear. This CDR3 comprises 11 residues. Germline CDR1 SQVTM, CDR2 ANQGSEA. V gave up 7 bases and J gave up 2 bases, with 9 bases separating them. The CDR3 sequence: CSAIDAYEQYF. CDR3 sequence (DNA): TGCAGCGCCATAGACGCCTACGAGCAGTACTTC.

V gene TRBV15 combines with J gene TRBJ1-2, with D perhaps TRBD1 (5 bases). Per the germline V gene, CDR1 is LNHNV and CDR2 is YYDKDF (reference sequence). The CDR3 sequence is 13 residues long. Trimming removed 1 base from V and 8 bases from J, with 11 bases in between. The CDR3 coding sequence is TGTGCCACCAGCAGAGTTGGAGGGGACGGCTACACCTTC. Residues: CATSRVGGDGYTF.

At least ten counts were recorded for this clonotype. The J gene is TRBJ2-7, the V gene TRBV4-1; the D gene could be TRBD1 or TRBD2 (5 bases each). The germline V and J ends were trimmed by 4 bases and 3 bases, with 13 bases remaining between them. Germline CDR1 is MGHRA and CDR2 is YSYEKL. The CDR3 has 14 amino acids. Written as DNA, the CDR3 is TGCGCCAGCAGCCCGCTTGTGGGGGACTACGAGCAGTACTTC. Translating gives CASSPLVGDYEQYF.

This clonotype was seen ten or more times. The CDR3: CASSLVPSGTDTQYF. CDR3 nucleotide sequence: TGTGCCAGCAGCTTAGTGCCTTCCGGGACAGATACGCAGTATTTT. This sequence joins TRBV7-2 and TRBJ2-3, with unresolved D. Trimming removed 1 base from V and 3 bases from J, with 11 bases in between. Germline values: CDR1 SGHTA, CDR2 FQGNSA. The CDR3 has 15 residues.

Note on this clonotype: One base away lies a much larger clone, so this may be a sequencing read error. The chain carries TRBV9 and TRBJ1-2; D not certain. Germline V gives CDR1 SGDLS, CDR2 YYNGEE. This CDR3 spans 15 amino acids. Trimming cost V 4 bases and J 5 bases, with 18 bases left between them. This CDR3 is CASSPKRDSQYGYTF. For the CDR3, the DNA is TGTGCCAGCAGCCCGAAGAGGGATTCCCAGTATGGCTACACCTTC.

The chain combines TRBV6-5 with TRBJ2-7; no clear D. Germline values: CDR1 MNHEY, CDR2 SVGAGI. Between the trimmed V and J ends, which lost 4 bases and 1 base, there was a span of 14 bases. This CDR3 is built from 15 residues. The CDR3 DNA sequence: TGTGCCAGCAGTTTTGGACCCCGCGCTTCCTACGAGCAGTACTTC. Its translation: CASSFGPRASYEQYF.

The chain links TRBV10-3 to TRBJ2-3, with 7 bases fitting TRBD2. Germline trimming cut 8 bases from V and 3 bases from J; bases unmatched to any gene: 5. Germline loops: CDR1 ENHRY, CDR2 SYGVKD. CDR3 length: 13 amino acids. In DNA form, the CDR3 reads TGTGCCATCCGAGGCGGGAGAACAGATACGCAGTATTTT. The encoded protein is CAIRGGRTDTQYF.

V gene TRBV6-2 or TRBV6-3 combines with J gene TRBJ2-5; TRBD2 matches 10 bases. The CDR3 totals 17 residues. Germline loops: CDR1 MNHEY, CDR2 SVGEGT. The V segment lost 2 bases and the J segment 5 bases; nucleotides outside the gene matches: 11. As DNA, the CDR3 is TGTGCCAGCAGTTACGGTTTCGCTAGCGGGAGCCGGGAGACCCAGTACTTC. It is translated as CASSYGFASGSRETQYF.

The CDR3 loop is CASSMGGLWEQYF. CDR3 DNA: TGTGCCAGCAGCATGGGAGGCCTTTGGGAGCAGTACTTC. The chain is built from TRBV5-5 and TRBJ2-7, with D perhaps matching TRBD2 (6 bases). This CDR3 has 13 residues. Germline V gene data show CDR1 as SGHKS and CDR2 as YYEKEE (reference sequence). V lost 4 bases and J 7 bases, leaving 15 bases between the germline ends.

The rearrangement joins TRBV29-1 to TRBJ2-2; no firm D call. V lost 2 bases, J lost 8 bases, and 15 bases lay in between. The germline gives CDR1 SQVTM, CDR2 ANQGSEA. The CDR3 loop spans 14 amino acids. The CDR3 DNA follows: TGCAGCGTTGAATCCGCTAGGGTTCCGGGGGAGCTGTTTTTT. This gives the protein CSVESARVPGELFF.

The chain employs TRBV6-1 and TRBJ1-4, with D perhaps matching TRBD1 (5 bases). The germline V gene encodes CDR1 MNHNS and CDR2 SASEGT. V was pared by 5 bases and J by 5 bases, with 12 bases between. This CDR3 comprises 14 residues. The CDR3: CASSTTGLNEKLFF. For the CDR3, the DNA is TGTGCCAGCAGTACAACAGGCTTGAATGAAAAACTGTTTTTT.

This chain uses TRBV5-1 with TRBJ2-3; possibly TRBD2 for D (6 bases). V lost 5 bases, J lost 2 bases, and 15 bases lay in between. The CDR3 runs 15 residues. Germline values: CDR1 SGHRS, CDR2 YFSETQ. In nucleotides, the CDR3 is TGCGCCAGCAGGCGTAGCGGAGTTGACACAGATACGCAGTATTTT. Encoded protein: CASRRSGVDTDTQYF. The variable domain in full, completed from reference TRBV5-1 and TRBJ2-3, reads KAGVTQTPRYLIKTRGQQVTLSCSPISGHRSVSWYQQTPGQGLQFLFEYFSETQRNKGNFPGRFSGRQFSNSRSEMNVSTLELGDSALYLCASRRSGVDTDTQYFGPGTRLTVL.

V is TRBV5-6 and J is TRBJ2-2; TRBD2 matches at 12 bases. V was pared by 4 bases and J by 5 bases, with 9 bases of the junction left unmatched. Germline CDR1 is SGHDT and CDR2 is YYEEEE. The CDR3 is 17 amino acids. As DNA, the CDR3 is TGTGCCAGCAGCAACATCCCCGGGACTAGCGGGACCGGGGAGCTGTTTTTT. Its protein product is CASSNIPGTSGTGELFF. Drawing the rest from reference TRBV5-6 and TRBJ2-2, the complete variable domain is DAGVTQSPTHLIKTRGQQVTLRCSPKSGHDTVSWYQQALGQGPQFIFQYYEEEERQRGNFPDRFSGHQFPNYSSELNVNALLLGDSALYLCASSNIPGTSGTGELFFGEGSRLTVL.

This clonotype showed up many times. J is TRBJ1-2 and V is TRBV4-1, with D perhaps matching TRBD1 (6 bases). The germline CDR1 and CDR2 sequences are MGHRA and YSYEKL. The ends were cut back, 0 bases at V and 4 bases at J, with 12 bases in the middle. The length of the CDR3 is 15 residues. CDR3 bases: TGCGCCAGCAGCCAAGATCAAGGGGGAACCTATGGCTACACCTTC. The encoded protein is CASSQDQGGTYGYTF.

In its sample, this clonotype was seen many times. The chain combines TRBV29-1 with TRBJ2-2; 7 bases fit TRBD1. CDR3 length: 13 amino acids. The V gene end was trimmed by 7 bases and the J gene end by 1 base; junction bases not matched to a gene: 3. The germline V gene encodes CDR1 SQVTM and CDR2 ANQGSEA. The CDR3 bases are TGCAGCGGGGGACAGTTGAACACCGGGGAGCTGTTTTTT. It codes for CSGGQLNTGELFF.

The CDR3 loop is CASSFSTSRNNEQFF. The CDR3 bases are TGTGCCAGCAGCTTTTCGACGTCTAGAAACAATGAGCAGTTCTTC. The chain carries TRBV7-6 and TRBJ2-1; D is unresolved. The length of the CDR3 is 15 residues. Trimming left V 3 bases short and J 5 bases short, with 14 bases between. Germline CDR1 reads SGHVS; CDR2 reads FNYEAQ.